One sample yielded the 12 T cell receptor beta chains listed below, sequenced in a study of tumor and adjacent non-tumor tissue in lung cancer (dated by TCRdb to the late 2010s). The method behind the library was multiplex PCR. For sequencing, an Illumina HiSeq 2500 was employed. TCRbeta libraries were constructed through three rounds of nested PCR with primers (Table S4) according to protocols adapted from ARM-PCR. TCRdb reprocessing: public reads trimmed at Q25 with fastp, clones called with MiXCR, in-frame beta chains kept. Identical CDR3 proteins give one entry, which carries the most common genes and DNA. The table for this sample lists approximately 68,000 distinct CDR3 sequences; roughly 72% of them were counted only once. 28% of the sample is held by the ten biggest clonotypes. RNA was isolated from bulk, unsorted tissue, and RNA quality was assessed with a NanoDrop ND-1000 and an Agilent 2100.

Sequencing input: lung tumor tissue. These receptors were obtained from a man between 60 and 75 years old with non-small cell lung cancer.

A single count supports this clonotype. An end of the junction differs from the germline gene, which may be a read error. V gene TRBV6-5 combines with J gene TRBJ2-1, with D perhaps TRBD2 (5 bases). This CDR3 is 15 amino acids long. Per the germline V gene, CDR1 is MNHEY and CDR2 is SVGAGI. The CDR3 region is CVSCYSRRSGNEQFF. DNA of the CDR3: TGTGTCAGCTGTTACTCGAGGCGCAGCGGCAATGAGCAGTTCTTC.

The CDR3 DNA reads as TGTGCCATCAGGACCGACAGGATAGTCACTGAAGCTTTCTTT. Translated, it gives CAIRTDRIVTEAFF. The chain joins TRBV10-3 to TRBJ1-1; possibly TRBD1 for D (6 bases). The V gene's germline CDR1 is ENHRY and CDR2 SYGVKD. V was clipped by 6 bases and J by 4 bases, with 15 bases between them. This CDR3 comprises 14 residues.

This sequence joins TRBV21-1 and TRBJ1-2. TRBV21-1 represents a pseudogene. This CDR3 is built from 10 residues. The CDR3 sequence: CTSRKGGYTF. The CDR3 DNA reads as TGTACCAGCAGAAAAGGGGGCTACACCTTC.

In the case of this clonotype: A read error may produce the germline difference seen at one junction end. The chain uses TRBV6-1 and TRBJ1-5; weak D call: TRBD1 (5 bases). The CDR3 is 12 residues long. CDR1 MNHNS and CDR2 SASEGT come from the germline V gene. The CDR3 bases are TGCGCCAGCAGTGTTTTGGGGCAGCCCCAACTTTTT. Translated, it gives CASSVLGQPQLF.

Remarks on this clonotype: Germline and junction disagree at one end, which may indicate a read error. J is TRBJ2-1 and V is TRBV29-1; no definite D call. The CDR3 totals 11 residues. CDR1 and CDR2 from the germline V gene are SQVTM and ANQGSEA. The CDR3 here is CSATGYNEQLF. DNA of the CDR3: TGCAGCGCTACCGGGTACAATGAGCAGCTCTTC.

As for this clonotype: Compared with germline, one end of the junction differs, possibly owing to a read error. This rearrangement joins TRBV6-6 to TRBJ2-1, with 12 positions matching TRBD1. The CDR3 contains 15 residues. Germline values: CDR1 MNHNY, CDR2 SVGAGI (reference sequence). The CDR3 coding sequence is TGTTCCAGCAGTTCAGGGACAGGGGGCTACAATGAGCAGTTGTTC. It is translated as CSSSSGTGGYNEQLF.

A note on this clonotype: The germline gene is not matched at one end of the junction; a read error may be the cause. V gene TRBV6-1 combines with J gene TRBJ1-2; 7 nucleotides agree with TRBD1. The CDR3 runs 12 residues. Germline V gives CDR1 MNHNS, CDR2 SASEGT. The CDR3 loop is CASRGSTWGHTF. For the CDR3, the DNA is TGTGCAAGCAGGGGGAGCACGTGGGGCCACACCTTC.

Remarks on this clonotype: The conserved final phenylalanine or tryptophan is absent from the CDR3, which likely points to a read error. The rearrangement uses TRBV29-1 and TRBJ2-7; D not resolved. The CDR3 length is 13 residues. In germline, CDR1 is SQVTM, CDR2 ANQGSEA. CDR3 DNA: TGCAGGGTCGCCCATGGACGGAGCTACGAGCAGTACTTA. The encoded protein is CRVAHGRSYEQYL.

Note on this clonotype: The junction differs from germline at one of its ends, possibly a read error. The chain carries TRBV5-1 and TRBJ2-2; D remains unclear. The length of the CDR3 is 14 residues. CDR1 and CDR2 from the germline V gene are SGHRS and YFSETQ. The CDR3 loop reads CPSSYSSGTGELFF. For the CDR3, the DNA is TGCCCCAGCAGCTACTCTAGTGGAACCGGGGAGCTGTTTTTT.

On this clonotype: Because it lacks the conserved phenylalanine or tryptophan at the end, this CDR3 is likely a read error. Because the CDR3's place on the DNA is in doubt, the DNA is left out and the CDR3 is given as listed by TCRdb. The chain has TRBV6-5 and TRBJ2-1; TRBD1 was called by the table and not checked on the DNA. Both ends counted, the CDR3 spans 14 residues. Germline CDR1 and CDR2: MNHEY and SVGAGI. CDR3 residues: CASSPRHLYNEQSL.

As to this clonotype: The conserved closing phenylalanine or tryptophan is absent in this CDR3, likely reflecting a read error. The V and J genes are TRBV29-1 and TRBJ2-2, with D perhaps assigned TRBD1 or TRBD2 (6 bases each). Germline V gene lookup returns CDR1 SQVTM and CDR2 ANQGSEA. The CDR3 runs to 14 residues. The CDR3 nucleotides are TGTAGCGCCTACCCCAGGGTCGGGGGCGGTGAGCTGTTTCTT. It codes for CSAYPRVGGGELFL.

With respect to this clonotype: In this CDR3 the conserved last residue, phenylalanine or tryptophan, is missing, so a read error is likely. The rearrangement links TRBV20-1 to TRBJ2-7; 12 bases agree with TRBD2. The CDR3 is 15 residues long. In germline, CDR1 is DFQATT, CDR2 SNEGSKA (reference sequence). CDR3 in DNA: TGCAGAGCTAACCCTCTAGCGGGAGGGGGTTACGAGCAGTACCTC. This sequence encodes CRANPLAGGGYEQYL.